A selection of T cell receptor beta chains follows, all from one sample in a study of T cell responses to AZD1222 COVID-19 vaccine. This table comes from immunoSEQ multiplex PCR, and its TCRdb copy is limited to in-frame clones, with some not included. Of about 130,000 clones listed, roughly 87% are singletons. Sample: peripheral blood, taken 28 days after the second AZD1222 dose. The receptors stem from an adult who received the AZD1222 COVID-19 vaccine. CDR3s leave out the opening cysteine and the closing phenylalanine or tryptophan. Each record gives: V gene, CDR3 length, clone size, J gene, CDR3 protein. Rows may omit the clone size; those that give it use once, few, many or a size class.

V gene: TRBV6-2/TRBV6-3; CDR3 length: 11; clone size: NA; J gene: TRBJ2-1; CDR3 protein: ASSPQAGNEQF
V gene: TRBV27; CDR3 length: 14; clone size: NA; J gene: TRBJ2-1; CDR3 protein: ASSFRTSASYNEQF
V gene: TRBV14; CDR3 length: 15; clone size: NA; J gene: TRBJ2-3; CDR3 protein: ASSQAGTKRSPDTQY
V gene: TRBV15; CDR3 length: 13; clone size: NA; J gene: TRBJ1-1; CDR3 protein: ATSRGGTWETEAF
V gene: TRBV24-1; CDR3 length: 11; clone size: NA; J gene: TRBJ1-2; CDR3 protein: ATSDFGTGSLT
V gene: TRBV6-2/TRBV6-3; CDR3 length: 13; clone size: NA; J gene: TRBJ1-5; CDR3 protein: ASSWTGSLNQPQH
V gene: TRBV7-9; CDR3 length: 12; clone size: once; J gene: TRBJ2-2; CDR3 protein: ASSLNGGTGELF
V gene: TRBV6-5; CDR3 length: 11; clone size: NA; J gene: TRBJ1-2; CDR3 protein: ASSPPGNYGYT
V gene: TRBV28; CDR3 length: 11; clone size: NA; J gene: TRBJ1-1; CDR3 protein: ASRPSDRAFAF
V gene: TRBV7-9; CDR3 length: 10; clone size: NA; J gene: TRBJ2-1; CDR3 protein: ASSWGVYEQF
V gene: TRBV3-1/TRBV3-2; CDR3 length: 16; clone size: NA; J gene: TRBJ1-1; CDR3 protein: ASSQDRKGRIMGTEAF
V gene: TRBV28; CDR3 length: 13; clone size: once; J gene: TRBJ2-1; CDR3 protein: ASRRGGGEYNEQF
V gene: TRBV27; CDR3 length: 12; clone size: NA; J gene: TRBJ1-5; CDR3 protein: ASSSDLSNQPQH
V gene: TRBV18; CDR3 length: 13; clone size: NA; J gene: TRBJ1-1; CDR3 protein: ASSSSVGAGTEAF
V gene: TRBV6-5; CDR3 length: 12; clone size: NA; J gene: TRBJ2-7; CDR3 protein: ASSSTGRRNEQY
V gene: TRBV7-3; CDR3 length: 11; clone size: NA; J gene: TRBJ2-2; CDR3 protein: ASSRTSPGELF
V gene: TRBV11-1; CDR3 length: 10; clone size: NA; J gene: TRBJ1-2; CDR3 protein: ASATGYSGYT
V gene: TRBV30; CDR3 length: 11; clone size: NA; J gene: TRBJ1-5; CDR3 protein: AWSRQGDQPQH
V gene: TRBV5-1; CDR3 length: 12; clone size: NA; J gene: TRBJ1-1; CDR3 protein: ASSGETVNTEAF
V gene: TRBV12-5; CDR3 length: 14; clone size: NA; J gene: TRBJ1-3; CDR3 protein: ASAPGTHGPGNTIY
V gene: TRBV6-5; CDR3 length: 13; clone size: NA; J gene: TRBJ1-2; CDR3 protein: ASSYAPLPNYGYT
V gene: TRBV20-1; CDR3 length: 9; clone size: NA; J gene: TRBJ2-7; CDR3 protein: SARHGYEQY
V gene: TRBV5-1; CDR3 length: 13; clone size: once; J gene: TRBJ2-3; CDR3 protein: ASSLAGGSTDTQY
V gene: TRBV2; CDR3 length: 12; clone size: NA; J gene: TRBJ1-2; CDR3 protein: ASSQTGEGYGYT
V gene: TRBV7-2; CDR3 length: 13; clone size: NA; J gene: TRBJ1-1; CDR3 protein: ASSLALNSGAEAF
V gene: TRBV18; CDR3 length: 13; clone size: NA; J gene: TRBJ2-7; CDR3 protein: ASSPIRGGTYEQY
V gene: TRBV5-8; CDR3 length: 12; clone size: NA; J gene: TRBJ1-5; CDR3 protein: ASTRGTVRQPQH
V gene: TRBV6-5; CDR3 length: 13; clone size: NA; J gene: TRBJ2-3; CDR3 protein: ASSYSNPTPSTQY
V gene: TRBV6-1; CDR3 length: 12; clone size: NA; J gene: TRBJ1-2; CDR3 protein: ASSERGQGDGYT
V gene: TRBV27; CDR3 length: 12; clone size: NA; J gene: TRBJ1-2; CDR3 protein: ASSPFSTDNGYT
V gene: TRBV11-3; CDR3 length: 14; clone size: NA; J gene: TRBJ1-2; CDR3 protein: ASSLSRDSVLYGYT
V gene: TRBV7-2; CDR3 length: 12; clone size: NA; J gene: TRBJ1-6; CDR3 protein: ASSLGRVNSPLH
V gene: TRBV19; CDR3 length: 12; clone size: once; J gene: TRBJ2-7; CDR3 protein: ATQGTGGTYEQY
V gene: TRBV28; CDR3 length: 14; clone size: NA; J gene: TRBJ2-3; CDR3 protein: ASRVGGGLHTGTQY
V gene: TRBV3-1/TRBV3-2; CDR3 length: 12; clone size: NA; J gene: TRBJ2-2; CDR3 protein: ASIPDGNTGELF
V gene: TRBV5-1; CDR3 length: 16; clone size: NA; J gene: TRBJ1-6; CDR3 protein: ASSLGTGGFSYNSPLH
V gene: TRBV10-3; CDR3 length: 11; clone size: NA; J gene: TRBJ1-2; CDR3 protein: AISEGGNYGYT
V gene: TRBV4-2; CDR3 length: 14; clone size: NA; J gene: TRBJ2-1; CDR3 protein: ASSQSLGQGADEQF
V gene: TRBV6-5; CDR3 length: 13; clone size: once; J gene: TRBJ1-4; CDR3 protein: ASSPAGGGNEKLF
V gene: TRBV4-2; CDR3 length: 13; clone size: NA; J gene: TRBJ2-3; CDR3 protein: ASSQLASVTDTQY
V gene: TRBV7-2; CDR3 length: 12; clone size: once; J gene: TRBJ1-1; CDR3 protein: ASSVRALPAEAF
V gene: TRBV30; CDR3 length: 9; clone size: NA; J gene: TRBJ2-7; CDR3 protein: AWSLTYEQY
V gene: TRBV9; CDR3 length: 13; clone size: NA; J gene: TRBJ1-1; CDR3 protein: ASSVSPAMNTEAF
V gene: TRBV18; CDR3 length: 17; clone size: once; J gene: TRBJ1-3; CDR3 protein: ASSPQGTGAAPSGNTIY
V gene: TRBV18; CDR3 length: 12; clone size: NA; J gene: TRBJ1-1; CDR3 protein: ASSPTGGHTEAF
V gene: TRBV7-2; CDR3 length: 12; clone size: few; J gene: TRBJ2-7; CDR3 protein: ASSLLAAIYEQY
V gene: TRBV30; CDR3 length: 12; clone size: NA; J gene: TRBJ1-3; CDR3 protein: AWSEGGSGNTIY
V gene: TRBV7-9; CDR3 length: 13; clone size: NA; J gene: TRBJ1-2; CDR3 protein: ASSLGRAEADGYT
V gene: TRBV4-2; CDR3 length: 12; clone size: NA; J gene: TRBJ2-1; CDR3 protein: ASSQDGTRDEQF
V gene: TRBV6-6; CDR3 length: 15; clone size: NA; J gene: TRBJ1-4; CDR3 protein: ASSRGTTSATNEKLF
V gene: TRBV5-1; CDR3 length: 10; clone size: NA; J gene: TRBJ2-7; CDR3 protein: ASSKDYYEQY
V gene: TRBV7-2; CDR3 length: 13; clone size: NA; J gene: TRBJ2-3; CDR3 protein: ASSSELMSTDTQY
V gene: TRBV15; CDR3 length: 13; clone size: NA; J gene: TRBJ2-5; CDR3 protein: ATRGSGIGRETQY
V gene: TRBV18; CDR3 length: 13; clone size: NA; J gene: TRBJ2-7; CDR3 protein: ASSVGTGGSYEQY
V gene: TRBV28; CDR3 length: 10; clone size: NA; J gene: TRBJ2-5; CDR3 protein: ASSRPRETQY
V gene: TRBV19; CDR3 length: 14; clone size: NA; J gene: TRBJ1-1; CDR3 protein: ASSTQGDRPNTEAF
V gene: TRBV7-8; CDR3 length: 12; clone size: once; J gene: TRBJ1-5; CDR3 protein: ASSLLEGTQPQH
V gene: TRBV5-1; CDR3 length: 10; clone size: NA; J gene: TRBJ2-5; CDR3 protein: ASSAQQETQY
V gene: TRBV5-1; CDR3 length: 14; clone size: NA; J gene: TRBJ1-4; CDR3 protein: ASSYFGQGANEKLF